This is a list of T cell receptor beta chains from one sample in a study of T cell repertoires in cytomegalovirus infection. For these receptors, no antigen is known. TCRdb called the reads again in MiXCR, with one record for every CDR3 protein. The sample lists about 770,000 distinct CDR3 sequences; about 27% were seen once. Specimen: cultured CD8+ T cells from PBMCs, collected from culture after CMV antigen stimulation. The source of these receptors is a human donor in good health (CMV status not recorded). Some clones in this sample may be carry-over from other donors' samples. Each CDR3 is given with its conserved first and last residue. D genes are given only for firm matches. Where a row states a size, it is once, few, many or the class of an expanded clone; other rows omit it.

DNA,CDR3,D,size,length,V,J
TGTGCCAGCACCCCCCCAGGGGAGACCCAGTACTTC,CASTPPGETQYF,NA,NA,12,TRBV6-5,TRBJ2-5
TGTGCCAGCAGCTCGCCGGGACAGCCAAACACCATATATTTT,CASSSPGQPNTIYF,TRBD1,few,14,TRBV11-2,TRBJ1-3
TGTGCCAGCAGTCTCACTAGCGGGGGGGCCCGCGATCCAACAGAGACGCAGTATTTT,CASSLTSGGARDPTETQYF,TRBD2,NA,19,TRBV28,TRBJ2-3
TGTGCCAGCAGTCCCTCGGACCCACAAGAGACCCAGTACTTC,CASSPSDPQETQYF,NA,few,14,TRBV27,TRBJ2-5
TGTGCCACCAGCACCCGGGGGGGTGAGGGCGTCTATGGCTACACCTTC,CATSTRGGEGVYGYTF,NA,few,16,TRBV15,TRBJ1-2
TGTGCCAGCAGCTTTGACGTCCGGTGGGCTAGCGGGGGGGAGGATACGCAGTATTTT,CASSFDVRWASGGEDTQYF,TRBD2,few,19,TRBV11-2,TRBJ2-3
TGTGCCAGCAGCTTAGTTCAGCCGAACACTGAAGCTTTCTTT,CASSLVQPNTEAFF,NA,few,14,TRBV7-9,TRBJ1-1
TGTACCCAGGGGAGGGATGGAGACAATGAGCAGTTCTTC,CTQGRDGDNEQFF,NA,NA,13,TRBV5-3,TRBJ2-1
TGTGCCAGCAGCTTAGTACCAGGGTCCATCACTGAAGCTTTCTTT,CASSLVPGSITEAFF,NA,NA,15,TRBV7-2,TRBJ1-1
TGTGCCAGCAGCGTGGACAGAACTGCTGGGGCCAACGTCCTGACTTTC,CASSVDRTAGANVLTF,NA,NA,16,TRBV9,TRBJ2-6
TGTGCCAGCAGCTTTCCGACAGGGCCCTACGAGCAGTACTTC,CASSFPTGPYEQYF,TRBD1,NA,14,TRBV5-8,TRBJ2-7
TGTGCCAGCAGCTTACTCCCCGTCGAAAGAGAAAACACCATATATTTT,CASSLLPVERENTIYF,NA,NA,16,TRBV7-9,TRBJ1-3